This TCR beta chain was captured in a study of vaccination effects on CD4 cells after COVID-19. For the study at large: Both of the two convalescent patients gave a sample, one 16 days and one a week before vaccination. Regarding the study as a whole: Late in the post-vaccination period, infection-induced and vaccine-induced clones underwent marked clonal contraction. Predominantly, the post-vaccine spike-reactive clones of convalescents comprised new vaccine-induced clones.

Pools of viral peptides were used by the ViraFEST assay to expand antigen-specific CD4+ T cells ahead of sequencing. Culturing for about 9 days preceded CD4+ T cell isolation. According to PCR results, the person was infected with SARS-CoV-2 between March and December 2020. On days 3 and 7, fresh IL-2 medium replaced half the medium. Here immunoSEQ multiplex PCR was the method, and the copy in TCRdb shows in-frame clones only, minus some. The sample carries 20,000 to 30,000 clones, roughly 76% recorded once. There are 12 residues in the CDR3. Per the germline V gene, CDR1 is LGHNT and CDR2 is FRNRAP. Trimming pared 9 bases from V and 2 bases from J, leaving 9 bases between. About this clone: Its antigen is undetermined.

The chain is built from TRBV12-5 and TRBJ2-3; D ambiguous. The sample here was CD4+ T cells from PBMCs cultured with SARS-CoV-2 spike peptides, taken before COVID-19 vaccination. The TCR comes from a human donor who had a prior SARS-CoV-2 infection. The CDR3 sequence: CASAYITDTQYF. In nucleotides, the CDR3 is TGTGCTAGCGCCTATATCACAGATACGCAGTATTTT.